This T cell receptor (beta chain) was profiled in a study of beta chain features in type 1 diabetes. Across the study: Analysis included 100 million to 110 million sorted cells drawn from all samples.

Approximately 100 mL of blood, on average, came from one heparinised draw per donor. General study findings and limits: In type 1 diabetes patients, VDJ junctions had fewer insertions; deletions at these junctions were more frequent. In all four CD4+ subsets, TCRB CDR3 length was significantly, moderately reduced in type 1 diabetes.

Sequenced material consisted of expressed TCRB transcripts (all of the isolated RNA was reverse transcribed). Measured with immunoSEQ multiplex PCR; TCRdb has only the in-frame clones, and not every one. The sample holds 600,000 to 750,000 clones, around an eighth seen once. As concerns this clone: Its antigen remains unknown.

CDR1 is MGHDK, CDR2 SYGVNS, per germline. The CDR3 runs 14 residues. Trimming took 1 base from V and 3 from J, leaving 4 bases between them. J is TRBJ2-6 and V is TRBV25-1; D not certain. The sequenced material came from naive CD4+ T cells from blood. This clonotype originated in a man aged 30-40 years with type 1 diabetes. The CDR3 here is CASSEWSGANVLTF. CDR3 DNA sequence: TGTGCCAGCAGTGAATGGAGTGGGGCCAACGTCCTGACTTTC.